This T cell receptor (beta chain) is from a study of shared clonotypes between healthy human individuals. This CDR3 is 15 amino acids long. Germline assignment: CDR1 SGHAT and CDR2 FQNNGV. The J segment lost 4 bases and the V segment lost 5 bases, leaving 11 bases of the junction unmatched. Only in-frame clones appear in the TCRdb table, and some are missing; sequencing was by immunoSEQ multiplex PCR. The sample lists 550,000 to 600,000 clones; roughly 98% were seen once. Naive-designated CD8 cells lacked CD45RO, were positively enriched for CCR7, and omitted terminally differentiated effector memory CD45RA+ cells.

The sample comprised naive CD8+ T cells sorted from blood. The source of this sequence is a man aged 30-40 years in good health. This chain uses TRBV11-2 with TRBJ2-7; 7 bases are a match to TRBD1. The CDR3: CASSRMGTEYYEQYF. In nucleotides, the CDR3 is TGTGCCAGCAGCCGGATGGGGACAGAGTATTACGAGCAGTACTTC.